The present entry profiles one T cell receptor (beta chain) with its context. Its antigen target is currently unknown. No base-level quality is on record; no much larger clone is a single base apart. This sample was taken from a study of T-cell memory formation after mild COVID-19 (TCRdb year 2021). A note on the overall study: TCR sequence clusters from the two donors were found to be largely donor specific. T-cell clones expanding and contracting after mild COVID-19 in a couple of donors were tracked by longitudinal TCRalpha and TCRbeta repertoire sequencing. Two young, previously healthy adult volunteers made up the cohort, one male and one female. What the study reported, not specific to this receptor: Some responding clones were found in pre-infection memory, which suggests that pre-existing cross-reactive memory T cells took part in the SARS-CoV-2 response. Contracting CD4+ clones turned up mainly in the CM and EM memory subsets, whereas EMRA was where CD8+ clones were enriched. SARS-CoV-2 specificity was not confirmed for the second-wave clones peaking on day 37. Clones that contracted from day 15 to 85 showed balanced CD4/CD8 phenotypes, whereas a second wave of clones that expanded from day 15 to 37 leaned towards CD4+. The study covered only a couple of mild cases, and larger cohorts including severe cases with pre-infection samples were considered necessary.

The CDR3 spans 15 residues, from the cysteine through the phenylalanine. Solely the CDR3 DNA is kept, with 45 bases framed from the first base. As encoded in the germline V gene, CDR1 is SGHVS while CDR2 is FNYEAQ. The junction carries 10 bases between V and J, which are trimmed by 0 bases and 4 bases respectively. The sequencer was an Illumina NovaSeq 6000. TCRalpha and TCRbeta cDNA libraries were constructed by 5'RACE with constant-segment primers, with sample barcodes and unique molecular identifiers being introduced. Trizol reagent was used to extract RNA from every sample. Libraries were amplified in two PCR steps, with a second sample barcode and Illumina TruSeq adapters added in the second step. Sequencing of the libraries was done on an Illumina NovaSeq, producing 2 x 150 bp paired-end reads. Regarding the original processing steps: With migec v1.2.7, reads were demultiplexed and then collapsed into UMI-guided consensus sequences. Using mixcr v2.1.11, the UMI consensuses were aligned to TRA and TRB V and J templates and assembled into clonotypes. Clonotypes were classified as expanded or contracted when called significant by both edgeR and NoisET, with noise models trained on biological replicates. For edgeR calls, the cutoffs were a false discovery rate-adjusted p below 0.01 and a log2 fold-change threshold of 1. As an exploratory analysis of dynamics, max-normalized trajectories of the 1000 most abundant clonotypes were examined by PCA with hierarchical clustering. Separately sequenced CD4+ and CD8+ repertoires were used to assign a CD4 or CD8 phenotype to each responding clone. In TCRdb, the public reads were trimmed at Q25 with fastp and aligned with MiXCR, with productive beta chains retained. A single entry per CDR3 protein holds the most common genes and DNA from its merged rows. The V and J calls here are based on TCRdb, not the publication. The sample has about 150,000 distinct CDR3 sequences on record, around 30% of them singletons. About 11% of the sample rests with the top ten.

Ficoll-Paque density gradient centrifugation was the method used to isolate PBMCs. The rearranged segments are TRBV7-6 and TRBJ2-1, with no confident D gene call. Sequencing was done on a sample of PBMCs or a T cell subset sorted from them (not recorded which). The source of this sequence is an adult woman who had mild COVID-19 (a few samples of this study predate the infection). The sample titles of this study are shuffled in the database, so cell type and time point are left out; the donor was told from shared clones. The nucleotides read TGTGCCAGCAGCTTAGCGGTCCAGGAGTACAATGAGCAGTTCTTC. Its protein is CASSLAVQEYNEQFF.